The 14 T cell receptor beta chains below come from one sample, sequenced in a study of CD8+ T cells in alopecia areata. As the sequencing template, cDNA was produced by extracting RNA and reverse transcribing it. Method: immunoSEQ multiplex PCR; TCRdb's copy keeps in-frame clones and lacks some. The sample includes over 150,000 clones, 50% to 70% seen only once; the top ten take about 1.5%. The input for sequencing was CD4+ T cells sorted from blood, taken at week 0. Receptor source: a human donor with alopecia areata.

Only a few counts were recorded for this clone. The genes are TRBV29-1 and TRBJ2-7; TRBD2 matches at 9 bases. Looked up from germline, CDR1 is SQVTM and CDR2 is ANQGSEA. The J segment lost 2 bases and the V segment lost 0 bases, leaving 5 bases of the junction unmatched. The CDR3 sequence is 15 residues long. DNA of the CDR3: TGCAGCGTTGAAGATTGGATAGCGGGGGCCTACGAGCAGTACTTC. The encoded protein is CSVEDWIAGAYEQYF.

The rearrangement joins TRBV5-1 to TRBJ2-1, with 9 bases matching TRBD2. The CDR3 spans 15 residues. The J segment lost 3 bases and the V segment lost 4 bases, leaving 5 bases of the junction unmatched. CDR1 is SGHRS, CDR2 YFSETQ, per germline. CDR3 in amino acids: CASSVLAGVYNEQFF. The CDR3 DNA reads TGCGCCAGCAGCGTCTTAGCGGGGGTCTACAATGAGCAGTTCTTC.

This clone was detected a few times. Other DNA sequences in the sample encode the same CDR3. The CDR3 is CASRGQLNEKLFF. DNA for the CDR3: TGTGCCAGCAGGGGACAGCTTAATGAAAAACTGTTTTTT. The V gene is TRBV5-6, the J gene TRBJ1-4, with TRBD1 identical over 7 bases. V gave up 5 bases and J gave up 4 bases; unmatched junction bases: 2. Germline lookup yields CDR1 SGHDT and CDR2 YYEEEE. CDR3 length: 13 amino acids.

This rearrangement joins TRBV18 to TRBJ2-7; 9 bases are shared with TRBD1. V dropped 0 bases and J dropped 5; count of bases not matched to a gene: 2. The CDR3 has 14 residues. Per germline, CDR1 KGHSH and CDR2 LQKENI. For the CDR3, the DNA is TGTGCCAGCTCACCACCCCGGGACAGGGACGAGCAGTACTTC. It specifies CASSPPRDRDEQYF. The full variable domain, with the rest looked up from reference TRBV18 and TRBJ2-7, is NAGVMQNPRHLVRRRGQEARLRCSPMKGHSHVYWYRQLPEEGLKFMVYLQKENIIDESGMPKERFSAEFPKEGPSILRIQQVVRGDSAAYFCASSPPRDRDEQYFGPGTRLTVT.

The V call is TRBV29-1, the J call TRBJ1-2; D is unclear. The CDR3 sequence is 11 residues long. The germline CDR1 and CDR2 sequences are SQVTM and ANQGSEA. V lost 0 bases and J lost 8, with 7 bases in between. CDR3 DNA sequence: TGCAGCGTTGAAGACTCAGACGGCTACACCTTC. As protein: CSVEDSDGYTF.

Notes on this clone: Other DNA sequences of this sample code for an identical CDR3. J is TRBJ2-3 and V is TRBV5-1; TRBD1 agrees at 8 bases. Trimming cost V 0 bases and J 3 bases; bases outside gene matches: 0. The germline V gene encodes CDR1 SGHRS and CDR2 YFSETQ. The CDR3 is 14 residues long. CDR3 nucleotide sequence: TGCGCCAGCAGCTTGGACAGGGGGACAGATACGCAGTATTTT. Its protein is CASSLDRGTDTQYF.

The chain combines TRBV11-2 with TRBJ2-2; unclear D gene. Trimming shortened V by 5 bases and J by 8 bases, and 15 bases separated the two germline ends. CDR3 length equals 14 residues. Germline CDR1 SGHAT, CDR2 FQNNGV. CDR3 loop: CASSPVVRGGELFF. DNA for the CDR3: TGTGCCAGCAGCCCAGTGGTCCGAGGTGGGGAGCTGTTTTTT.

The chain links TRBV19 to TRBJ2-1; 9 nucleotides line up with TRBD1. The CDR3 loop spans 15 amino acids. The J segment lost 10 bases and the V segment lost 4 bases, leaving 11 bases of the junction unmatched. Germline CDR1 reads LNHDA; CDR2 reads SQIVND (reference sequence). The CDR3 DNA reads as TGTGCCAGTAGTACCCGGGACAGGGTATTTGGGGAGCAGTTCTTC. Encoded protein: CASSTRDRVFGEQFF.

About this clone itself: Distinct nucleotide sequences in the sample also encode this CDR3. The chain combines TRBV29-1 with TRBJ2-3; no definite D call. V was cut by 3 bases and J by 0 bases, with 10 bases left in between. The germline CDR1 and CDR2 sequences are SQVTM and ANQGSEA. The CDR3 is 14 residues long. CDR3 bases: TGCAGCGTTGAGGTCAGATCTAGCACAGATACGCAGTATTTT. Amino acid sequence: CSVEVRSSTDTQYF.

The chain carries TRBV29-1 and TRBJ2-7; D is perhaps TRBD1 (5 bases). Trimming pared 5 bases from V and 3 bases from J, leaving 14 bases between. The CDR3 extends over 13 amino acids. CDR1 SQVTM and CDR2 ANQGSEA come from the germline V gene. The CDR3 DNA is TGCAGCGTTAGCAACAGGATAAGCTACGAGCAGTACTTC. It specifies CSVSNRISYEQYF.

The sample holds a few counts of this clone. V and J are TRBV27 and TRBJ2-7, with D unresolved. The V end lost 6 bases, the J end lost 5 bases, and 17 bases lay between the germline ends. This CDR3 is built from 14 residues. Germline loops: CDR1 MNHEY, CDR2 SMNVEV (reference sequence). The CDR3 loop reads CASSRRYSMDEQYF. CDR3 bases: TGTGCCAGCAGCAGGCGGTATTCAATGGACGAGCAGTACTTC.

This clone was recorded only once. The rearrangement joins TRBV5-1 to TRBJ2-7, with TRBD1 identical over 10 bases. Germline loops: CDR1 SGHRS, CDR2 YFSETQ. This CDR3 contains 14 residues. The V segment lost 3 bases and the J segment 7 bases; nucleotides outside the gene matches: 7. The CDR3 DNA is TGCGCCAGCAGCTCAAGACAGGGGGCGCGGGAGCAGTACTTC. It is translated as CASSSRQGAREQYF.

The rearrangement joins TRBV7-2 to TRBJ2-5; unclear D gene. V was clipped by 6 bases and J by 2 bases, with 4 bases between them. Germline V gene data show CDR1 as SGHTA and CDR2 as FQGNSA. CDR3 length equals 11 residues. CDR3 amino acids: CASRAQETQYF. The CDR3, as DNA: TGTGCCAGCAGAGCACAAGAGACCCAGTACTTC.

This clone showed up just a few times. The chain links TRBV19 to TRBJ1-2; D is perhaps TRBD1 (6 bases). The CDR3 is 18 amino acids. The V end lost 3 bases, the J end lost 2 bases, and 22 bases lay between the germline ends. Germline CDR1 reads LNHDA; CDR2 reads SQIVND (reference sequence). The CDR3 spells CASSIPLRGASSNYGYTF. The DNA of the CDR3 is TGTGCCAGTAGTATTCCCCTTAGGGGGGCGTCTTCAAACTATGGCTACACCTTC.